This T cell receptor beta chain was found in a study of blood T cells in healthy people across ages. The study's findings and limits: As naive T cell percentage varied, TCR beta diversity correlated strongly with it. Long-lived donors carried more naive CD4+ cells and greater diversity than aged donors. The study lacked donor CMV status, which possibly confounded expanded clonotype changes.

Staff drew around 10 milliliters of peripheral blood from each donor. Primed by a sample-barcoded 5' primer and a J-beta primer mix, a second PCR proceeded for about 7 to 11 cycles. Each CDR3 protein is one row after TCRdb ran MiXCR on the 5' RACE reads. Here the sample spans 380,000 or so distinct CDR3 sequences, approximately 47% being singletons. As regards this clonotype: As yet, its antigen is unknown. This may be a read error, as it is one base from a much larger clone.

The clonotype comes from a man in his sixties in good health. What was sequenced was blood.

As DNA, the CDR3 is TGCAGTGCTAGTGGCAGGGGGCAAAGATCTGGGACCAACGTCCTGACTTTC. As protein: CSASGRGQRSGTNVLTF. The chain uses TRBV20-1 and TRBJ2-6, with 8 bases fitting TRBD1. The germline gives CDR1 DFQATT, CDR2 SNEGSKA (reference sequence). The CDR3 spans 17 residues.